The source of this T cell receptor beta chain is a study of blood T cell repertoires in COVID-19. Looking at the study overall: T cells, B-cell-depleted T cells, or PBMCs supplied cDNA or gDNA.

As originally analysed: Nucleated cell number was recorded as an estimate derived from reference gene primer amplification. Generated by immunoSEQ multiplex PCR, the TCRdb table keeps only in-frame clones and is missing some. V, J and clone size are taken as reported in that table, and D and trimming were inferred from the DNA itself. Of 150,000 or so clones in the sample, 84% are singletons; the top ten hold about 14%. The V and J ends lost 5 bases and 1 base, in that order; junction bases with no gene match: 3. CDR1 is SSHAT, CDR2 FNYEAQ, per germline (reference sequence). CDR3 length: 15 amino acids.

The rearrangement links TRBV7-7 to TRBJ2-2; TRBD1 matches at 8 bases. Sequenced material: peripheral blood. This TCR was recovered from a man aged 18 to 30 with active or convalescent COVID-19. CDR3 in DNA: TGTGCCAGCAGCCGCGGGACAGGGAACACCGGGGAGCTGTTTTTT. Translating gives CASSRGTGNTGELFF.